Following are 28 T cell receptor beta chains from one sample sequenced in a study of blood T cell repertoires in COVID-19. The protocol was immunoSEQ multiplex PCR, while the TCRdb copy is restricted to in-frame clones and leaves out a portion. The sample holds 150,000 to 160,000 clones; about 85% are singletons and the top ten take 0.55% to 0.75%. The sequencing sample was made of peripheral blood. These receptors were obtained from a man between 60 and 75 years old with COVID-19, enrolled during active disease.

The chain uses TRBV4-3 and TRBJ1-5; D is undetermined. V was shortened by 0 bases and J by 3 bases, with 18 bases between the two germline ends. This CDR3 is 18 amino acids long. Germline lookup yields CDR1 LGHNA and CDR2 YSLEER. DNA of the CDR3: TGCGCCAGCAGCCAAGAGGCAAGCGGGCGTCAGTACAATCAGCCCCAGCATTTT. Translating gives CASSQEASGRQYNQPQHF.

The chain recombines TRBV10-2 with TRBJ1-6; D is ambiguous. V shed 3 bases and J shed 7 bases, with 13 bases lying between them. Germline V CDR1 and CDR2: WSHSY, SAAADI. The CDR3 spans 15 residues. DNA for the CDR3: TGCGCCAGCAGTGAAAACGGGAGCGGAAATTCACCCCTCCACTTT. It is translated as CASSENGSGNSPLHF.

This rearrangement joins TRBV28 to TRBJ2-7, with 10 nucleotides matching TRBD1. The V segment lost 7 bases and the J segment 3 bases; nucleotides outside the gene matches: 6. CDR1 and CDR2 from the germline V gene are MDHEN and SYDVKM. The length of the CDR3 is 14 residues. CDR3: CASKRRTGGYEQYF. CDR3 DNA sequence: TGTGCCAGCAAACGAAGGACAGGGGGCTACGAGCAGTACTTC.

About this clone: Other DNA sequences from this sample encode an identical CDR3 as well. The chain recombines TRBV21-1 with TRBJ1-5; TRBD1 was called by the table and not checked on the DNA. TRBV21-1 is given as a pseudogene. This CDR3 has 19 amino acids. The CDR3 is CASSKPQGETACPTQPQHF. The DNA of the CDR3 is TGTGCCAGCAGCAAACCTCAGGGGGAGACCGCTTGCCCCACCCAGCCCCAGCATTTT.

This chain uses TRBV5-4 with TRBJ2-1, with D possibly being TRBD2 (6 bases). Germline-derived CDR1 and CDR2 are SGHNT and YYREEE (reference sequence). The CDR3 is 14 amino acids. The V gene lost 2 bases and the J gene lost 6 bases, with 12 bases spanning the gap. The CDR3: CASSFGGAFNEQFF. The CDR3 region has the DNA TGTGCCAGCAGCTTCGGGGGAGCTTTCAATGAGCAGTTCTTC.

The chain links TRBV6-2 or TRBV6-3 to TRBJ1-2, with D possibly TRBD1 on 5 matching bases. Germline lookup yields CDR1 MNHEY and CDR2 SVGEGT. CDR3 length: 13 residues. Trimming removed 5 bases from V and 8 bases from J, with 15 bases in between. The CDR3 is CASSIGGVSGYTF. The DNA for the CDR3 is TGTGCCAGCAGTATTGGAGGGGTGAGCGGCTACACCTTC.

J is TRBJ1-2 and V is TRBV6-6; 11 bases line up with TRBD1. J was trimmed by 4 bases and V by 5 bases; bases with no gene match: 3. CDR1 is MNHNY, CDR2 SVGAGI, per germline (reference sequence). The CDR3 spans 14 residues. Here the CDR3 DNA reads TGTGCCAGCAGTCGGACAGGGGGCCTCTATGGCTACACCTTC. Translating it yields CASSRTGGLYGYTF.

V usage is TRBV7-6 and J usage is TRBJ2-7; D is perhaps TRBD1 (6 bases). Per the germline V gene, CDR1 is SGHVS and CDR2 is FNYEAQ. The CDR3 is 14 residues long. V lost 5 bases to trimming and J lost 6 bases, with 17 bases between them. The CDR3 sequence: CASSAQTGVIEQYF. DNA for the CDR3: TGTGCCAGCAGCGCCCAGACAGGTGTTATCGAGCAGTACTTC.

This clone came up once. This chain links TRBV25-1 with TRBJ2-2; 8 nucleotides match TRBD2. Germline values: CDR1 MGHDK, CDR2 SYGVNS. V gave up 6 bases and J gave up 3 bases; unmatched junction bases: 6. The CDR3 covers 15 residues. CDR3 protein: CASSDRGGYTGELFF. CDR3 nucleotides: TGTGCCAGCAGCGACCGCGGGGGGTACACCGGGGAGCTGTTTTTT.

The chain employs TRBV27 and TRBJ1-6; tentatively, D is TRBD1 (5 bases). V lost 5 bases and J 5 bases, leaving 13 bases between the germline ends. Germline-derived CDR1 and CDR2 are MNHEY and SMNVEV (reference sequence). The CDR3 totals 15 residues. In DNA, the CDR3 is TGTGCCAGCAGTCGGGGGGACCTTAATAATTCACCCCTCCACTTT. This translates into CASSRGDLNNSPLHF.

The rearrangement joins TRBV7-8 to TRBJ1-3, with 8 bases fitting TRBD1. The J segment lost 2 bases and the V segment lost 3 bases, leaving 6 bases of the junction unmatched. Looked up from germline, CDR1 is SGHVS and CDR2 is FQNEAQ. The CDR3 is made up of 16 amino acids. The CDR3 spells CASSFVTGDTGNTIYF. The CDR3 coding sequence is TGTGCCAGCAGCTTCGTGACAGGGGATACTGGAAACACCATATATTTT.

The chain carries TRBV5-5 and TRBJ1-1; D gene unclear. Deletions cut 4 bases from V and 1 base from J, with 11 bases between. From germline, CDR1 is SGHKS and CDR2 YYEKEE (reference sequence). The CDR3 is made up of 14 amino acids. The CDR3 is CASSPRRENTEAFF. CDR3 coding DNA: TGTGCCAGCAGCCCCCGACGGGAGAACACTGAAGCTTTCTTT.

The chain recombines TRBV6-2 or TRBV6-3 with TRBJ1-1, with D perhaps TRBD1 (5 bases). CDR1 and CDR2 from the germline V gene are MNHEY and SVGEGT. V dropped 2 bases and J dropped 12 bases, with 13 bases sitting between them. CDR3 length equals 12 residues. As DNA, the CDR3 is TGTGCCAGCAGTTACGGTGGCAGGGAAACTTTCTTT. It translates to CASSYGGRETFF.

The CDR3 protein is CASSLGQGFEAFF. CDR3 nucleotide sequence: TGTGCCAGCAGCTTAGGGCAGGGTTTTGAAGCTTTCTTT. This chain uses TRBV7-2 with TRBJ1-1, with a weak D call TRBD1 (5 bases). V shed 1 base and J shed 7 bases, with 10 bases lying between them. There are 13 residues in the CDR3. Germline CDR1 and CDR2: SGHTA and FQGNSA.

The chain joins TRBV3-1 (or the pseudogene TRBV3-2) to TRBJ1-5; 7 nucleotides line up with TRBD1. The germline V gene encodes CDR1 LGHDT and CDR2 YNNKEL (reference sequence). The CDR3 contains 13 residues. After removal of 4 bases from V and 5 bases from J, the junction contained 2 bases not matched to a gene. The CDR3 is CASSRTGYQPQHF. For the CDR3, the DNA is TGTGCCAGCAGCCGGACAGGCTATCAGCCCCAGCATTTT.

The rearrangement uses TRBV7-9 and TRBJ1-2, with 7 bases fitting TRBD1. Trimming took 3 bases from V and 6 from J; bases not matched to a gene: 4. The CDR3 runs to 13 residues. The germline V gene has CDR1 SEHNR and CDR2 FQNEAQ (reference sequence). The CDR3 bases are TGTGCCAGCAGCTTCACCGGGACAGATGGCTACACCTTC. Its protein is CASSFTGTDGYTF.

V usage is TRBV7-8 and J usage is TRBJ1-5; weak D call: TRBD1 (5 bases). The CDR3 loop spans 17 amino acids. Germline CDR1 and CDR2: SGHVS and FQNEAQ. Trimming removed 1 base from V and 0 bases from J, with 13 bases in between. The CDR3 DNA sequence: TGTGCCAGCAGCTTAGTTCCTGCGGGGCCTAGCAATCAGCCCCAGCATTTT. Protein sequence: CASSLVPAGPSNQPQHF.

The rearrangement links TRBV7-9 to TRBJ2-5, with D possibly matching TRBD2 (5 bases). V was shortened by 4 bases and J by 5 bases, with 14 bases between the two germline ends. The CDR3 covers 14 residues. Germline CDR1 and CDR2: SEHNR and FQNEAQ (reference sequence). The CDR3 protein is CASSSTSSLETQYF. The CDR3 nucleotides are TGTGCCAGCAGCTCTACTAGTTCTTTGGAGACCCAGTACTTC.

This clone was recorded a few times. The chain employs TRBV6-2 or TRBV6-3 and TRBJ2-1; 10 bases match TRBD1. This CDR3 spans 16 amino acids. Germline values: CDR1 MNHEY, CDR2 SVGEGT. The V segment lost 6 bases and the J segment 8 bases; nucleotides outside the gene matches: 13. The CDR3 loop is CASSRHRTGGTDEQFF. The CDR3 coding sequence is TGTGCCAGCAGCCGACACCGGACAGGGGGAACGGATGAGCAGTTCTTC.

The CDR3 DNA follows: TGTGCCAGCAGCAAAGCGTTGGGGCTAGCGGCGGCTAGCACAGATACGCAGTATTTT. This translates into CASSKALGLAAASTDTQYF. The chain carries TRBV21-1 and TRBJ2-3; the table's D call, TRBD2, has no DNA check behind it. TRBV21-1 is a listed pseudogene. This CDR3 contains 19 residues.

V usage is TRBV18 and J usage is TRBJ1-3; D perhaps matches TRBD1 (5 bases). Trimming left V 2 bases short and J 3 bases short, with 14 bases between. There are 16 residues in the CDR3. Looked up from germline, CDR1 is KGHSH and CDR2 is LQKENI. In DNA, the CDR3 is TGTGCCAGCTCACCAAAGGAAGGGGTAGTTGGAAACACCATATATTTT. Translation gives CASSPKEGVVGNTIYF. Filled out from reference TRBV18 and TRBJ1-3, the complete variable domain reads NAGVMQNPRHLVRRRGQEARLRCSPMKGHSHVYWYRQLPEEGLKFMVYLQKENIIDESGMPKERFSAEFPKEGPSILRIQQVVRGDSAAYFCASSPKEGVVGNTIYFGEGSWLTVV.

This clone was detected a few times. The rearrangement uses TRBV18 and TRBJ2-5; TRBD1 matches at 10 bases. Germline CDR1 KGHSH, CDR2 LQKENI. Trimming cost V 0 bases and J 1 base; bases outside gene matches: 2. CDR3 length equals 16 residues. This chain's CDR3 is CASSPPGTGVQETQYF. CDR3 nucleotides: TGTGCCAGCTCACCACCCGGGACAGGGGTCCAAGAGACCCAGTACTTC.

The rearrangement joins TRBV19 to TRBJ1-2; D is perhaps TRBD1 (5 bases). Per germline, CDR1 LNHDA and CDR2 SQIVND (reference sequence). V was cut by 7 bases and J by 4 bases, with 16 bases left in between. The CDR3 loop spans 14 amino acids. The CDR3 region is CASNSLQGPYGYTF. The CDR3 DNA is TGTGCCAGTAACTCCCTCCAGGGCCCCTATGGCTACACCTTC.

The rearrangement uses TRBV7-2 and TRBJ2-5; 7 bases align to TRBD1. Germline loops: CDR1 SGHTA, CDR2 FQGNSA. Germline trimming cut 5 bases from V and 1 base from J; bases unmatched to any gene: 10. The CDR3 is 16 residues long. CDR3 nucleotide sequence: TGTGCCAGCAGCACACGCACGGACAGGAGCCAAGAGACCCAGTACTTC. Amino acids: CASSTRTDRSQETQYF. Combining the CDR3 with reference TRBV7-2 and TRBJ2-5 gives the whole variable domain GAGVSQSPSNKVTEKGKDVELRCDPISGHTALYWYRQSLGQGLEFLIYFQGNSAPDKSGLPSDRFSAERTGGSVSTLTIQRTQQEDSAVYLCASSTRTDRSQETQYFGPGTRLLVL.

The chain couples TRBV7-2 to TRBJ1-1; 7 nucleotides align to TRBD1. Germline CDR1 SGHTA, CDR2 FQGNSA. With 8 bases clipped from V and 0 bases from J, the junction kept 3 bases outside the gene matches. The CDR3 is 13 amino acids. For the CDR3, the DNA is TGTGCCAGCGGGACAGAGATGAACACTGAAGCTTTCTTT. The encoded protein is CASGTEMNTEAFF. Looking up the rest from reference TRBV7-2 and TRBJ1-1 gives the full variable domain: GAGVSQSPSNKVTEKGKDVELRCDPISGHTALYWYRQSLGQGLEFLIYFQGNSAPDKSGLPSDRFSAERTGGSVSTLTIQRTQQEDSAVYLCASGTEMNTEAFFGQGTRLTVV.

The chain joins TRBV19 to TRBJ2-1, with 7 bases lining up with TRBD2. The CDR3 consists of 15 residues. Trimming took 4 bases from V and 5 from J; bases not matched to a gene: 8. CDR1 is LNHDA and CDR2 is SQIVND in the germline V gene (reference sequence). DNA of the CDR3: TGTGCCAGTAGTACCCTAGCGGCGACTAACAATGAGCAGTTCTTC. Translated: CASSTLAATNNEQFF.

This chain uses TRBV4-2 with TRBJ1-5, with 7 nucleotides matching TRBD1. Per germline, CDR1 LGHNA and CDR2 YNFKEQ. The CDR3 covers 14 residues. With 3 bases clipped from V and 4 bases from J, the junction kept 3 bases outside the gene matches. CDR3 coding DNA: TGTGCCAGCAGCCAGGGACAGAATAATCAGCCCCAGCATTTT. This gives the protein CASSQGQNNQPQHF.

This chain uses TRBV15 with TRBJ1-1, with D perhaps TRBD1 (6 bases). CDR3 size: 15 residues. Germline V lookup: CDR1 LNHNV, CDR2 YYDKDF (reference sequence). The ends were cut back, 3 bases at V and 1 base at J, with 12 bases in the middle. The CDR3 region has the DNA TGTGCCACCAGCAGGCGGACAGCACAGAACACTGAAGCTTTCTTT. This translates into CATSRRTAQNTEAFF. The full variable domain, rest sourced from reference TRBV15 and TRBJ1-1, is DAMVIQNPRYQVTQFGKPVTLSCSQTLNHNVMYWYQQKSSQAPKLLFHYYDKDFNNEADTPDNFQSRRPNTSFCFLDIRSPGLGDTAMYLCATSRRTAQNTEAFFGQGTRLTVV.